The sequence of this TCR beta chain was determined in a study of shared clonotypes between healthy human individuals. Overall study results and limits: Lower generation probabilities were found for non-shared clonotypes than for those shared by all four donors.

On this clone: Its specificity is unknown.

Template for every sorted-subset replicate PCR totaled roughly 200 ng DNA, around 32,000 T cell genomes. Libraries were prepared by immunoSEQ multiplex PCR; TCRdb keeps only in-frame clonotypes and omits some of them. The table has about 700,000 clones, 90% to 95% seen once. Only CD45RO-negative cells positively selected for CCR7 counted as naive CD8 cells, so terminally differentiated effector memory CD45RA+ cells were excluded. The source is a man between 25 and 39 years old in good health. Material for sequencing was naive CD8+ T cells sorted from blood.

CDR3 region: CASSLEVGGLEETQYF. As DNA, the CDR3 is TGTGCCAGCAGCTTAGAAGTAGGAGGGCTGGAAGAGACCCAGTACTTC. The chain is built from TRBV11-2 and TRBJ2-5; possibly TRBD2 for D (6 bases). The V gene's germline CDR1 is SGHAT and CDR2 FQNNGV. Trimming took off 0 bases at V and 3 bases at J, with 14 bases between the two ends. The CDR3 sequence is 16 residues long.